This T cell receptor beta chain was profiled in a study of read filtering for tumor transcriptome and immune sequencing. The study's findings and limits: Even smaller IR-seq throughput identified most shared clonotypes.

This clonotype was counted between two and nine times. What it binds is unknown. With a much larger clone just one base away, this may be a read error. From 400 to 450 ng of RNA, a library with molecular barcoded alpha/delta and beta/gamma adaptors was made. TCRdb re-derived calls from the reads in MiXCR, one entry per CDR3 protein. Altogether some 40,000 distinct CDR3 sequences are present, approximately 14% being singletons, with the ten largest covering 18%. CDR1 and CDR2 from the germline V gene are SGHKS and YYEKEE (reference sequence). This CDR3 contains 15 residues. This clonotype was sampled from a donor at least 40 years old with multiple myeloma. The chain joins TRBV5-5 to TRBJ2-5; weak D call: TRBD1 (6 bases). Input material: a population of CD138-negative cells sorted from bone marrow. As DNA, the CDR3 is TGTGTCAGCAGCCCCGGGACACAAACCAAAGAGACCCAGTACTTC. This gives the protein CVSSPGTQTKETQYF. Supplemented by reference TRBV5-5 and TRBJ2-5, the full variable domain reads DAGVTQSPTHLIKTRGQQVTLRCSPISGHKSVSWYQQVLGQGPQFIFQYYEKEERGRGNFPDRFSARQFPNYSSELNVNALLLGDSALYLCVSSPGTQTKETQYFGPGTRLLVL.